Listed below are T cell receptor beta chains from one sample, sequenced in a study of cytomegalovirus exposure and HLA in healthy donors. Method: immunoSEQ multiplex PCR; TCRdb's copy keeps in-frame clones and lacks some. The sample has around 150,000 clones; 75% to 85% are singletons. The material sequenced was PBMCs. The receptors derive from a female donor in good health and CMV-seropositive. Each CDR3 is given with its conserved first and last residue. D genes are given only for firm matches. Expanded clones get a size class; other rows say once, few or many, or leave the size out.

TRBD2	TRBV2	few	TRBJ2-7	CASRGVRGAGYEQYF	TGTGCCAGCAGGGGCGTGCGGGGGGCCGGTTACGAGCAGTACTTC
NA	TRBV7-9	NA	TRBJ1-1	CASSLGSRFNTEAFF	TGTGCCAGCAGCTTAGGTTCTCGGTTTAACACTGAAGCTTTCTTT
NA	TRBV28	NA	TRBJ1-4	CASSVQGPTNEKLFF	TGTGCCAGCAGTGTACAGGGACCAACTAATGAAAAACTGTTTTTT
TRBD2	TRBV5-1	few	TRBJ2-5	CASSSEGLVGDQYF	TGCGCCAGCAGCTCGGAGGGACTAGTTGGAGACCAGTACTTC
TRBD2	TRBV14	NA	TRBJ2-1	CASSRSGGAMGEQFF	TGTGCCAGCAGCCGGAGCGGGGGGGCCATGGGTGAGCAGTTCTTC
TRBD2	TRBV5-1	few	TRBJ2-3	CASNDHSPGLAADTQYF	TGCGCCAGCAACGATCATTCGCCGGGACTAGCGGCAGATACGCAGTATTTT
TRBD1	TRBV7-9	NA	TRBJ1-1	CASSRRRGTGESTEAFF	TGTGCCAGCAGCCGACGAAGGGGGACAGGGGAGAGTACTGAAGCTTTCTTT
TRBD1	TRBV5-1	NA	TRBJ1-1	CASTTGTGSQYTEAFF	TGCGCCAGCACCACCGGGACAGGGAGCCAGTACACTGAAGCTTTCTTT
TRBD2	TRBV28	few	TRBJ2-7	CASSPGLAGGFRDEQYF	TGTGCCAGCAGTCCCGGGTTAGCGGGGGGGTTTCGCGACGAGCAGTACTTC
TRBD2	TRBV19	NA	TRBJ2-1	CASSKGGLAGKEEQFF	TGTGCCAGTAGTAAGGGGGGACTAGCGGGAAAGGAGGAGCAGTTCTTC
NA	TRBV7-6	NA	TRBJ2-4	CASSPIQGIAKNIQYF	TGTGCCAGCAGCCCTATTCAGGGGATAGCCAAAAACATTCAGTACTTC
NA	TRBV28	NA	TRBJ1-5	CASSKTENQPQHF	TGTGCCAGCAGCAAAACAGAAAATCAGCCCCAGCATTTT
TRBD1	TRBV5-6	few	TRBJ1-4	CASSRPGTASQEKLFF	TGTGCCAGCAGCCGCCCCGGGACAGCGTCACAAGAAAAACTGTTTTTT
TRBD2	TRBV4-1	NA	TRBJ2-3	CASSQGGGGRTDTQYF	TGCGCCAGCAGCCAAGGAGGCGGGGGTAGGACAGATACGCAGTATTTT
NA	TRBV25-1	NA	TRBJ1-6	CASSELSDTRNSPLHF	TGTGCCAGCAGTGAACTCAGCGATACTCGAAATTCACCCCTCCACTTT
NA	TRBV6-5	NA	TRBJ2-3	CASIFTGGASTQYF	TGTGCCAGCATATTTACAGGGGGGGCCAGTACGCAGTATTTT
TRBD2	TRBV6-5	few	TRBJ2-7	CASSASGTSIDEQYF	TGTGCCAGCAGTGCATCCGGGACTAGCATCGACGAGCAGTACTTC
NA	TRBV6-1	NA	TRBJ1-2	CASRGWGQNGYPF	TGTGCCAGCAGGGGATGGGGGCAAAATGGCTACCCCTTC
TRBD2	TRBV5-1	NA	TRBJ2-7	CASSSSYFSGASYEQYF	TGCGCCAGCAGCTCCTCCTATTTTAGCGGGGCCTCCTACGAGCAGTACTTC
TRBD1	TRBV5-1	once	TRBJ1-3	CASSLVEGQGAGNTIYF	TGCGCCAGCAGCTTGGTGGAGGGACAGGGGGCGGGGAACACCATATATTTT
NA	TRBV6-6	NA	TRBJ2-2	CASSSTRGALAGELFF	TGTGCCAGCAGTTCCACCAGGGGGGCCTTGGCCGGGGAGCTGTTTTTT
NA	TRBV10-2	NA	TRBJ2-7	CASSETDTYEQYF	TGCGCCAGCAGTGAGACAGATACCTACGAGCAGTACTTC
NA	TRBV5-5	NA	TRBJ1-1	CASSLAGQGLTPEAFF	TGTGCCAGCAGCTTGGCGGGGCAGGGACTGACTCCTGAAGCTTTCTTT
NA	TRBV7-3	NA	TRBJ1-2	CASSPTDSNIYGYTF	TGTGCCAGCAGCCCCACGGACAGCAATATCTATGGCTACACCTTC
NA	TRBV10-3	NA	TRBJ2-7	CAISAMGLRDEQYF	TGTGCCATCAGCGCTATGGGTCTTCGGGACGAGCAGTACTTC
TRBD2	TRBV5-1	NA	TRBJ2-1	CASRLLAGGIRFNEQFF	TGCGCCAGCAGATTACTAGCGGGAGGGATACGATTCAATGAGCAGTTCTTC
NA	TRBV2	NA	TRBJ1-3	CASRGDSGNTIYF	TGTGCCAGCAGAGGGGACTCTGGAAACACCATATATTTT
NA	TRBV5-4	NA	TRBJ1-4	CASSSQTNEKLFF	TGTGCCAGCAGCTCCCAGACTAATGAAAAACTGTTTTTT
TRBD2	TRBV10-1	once	TRBJ2-7	CASSESRAGDYEQYF	TGCGCCAGCAGTGAGTCTAGAGCGGGAGACTACGAGCAGTACTTC
TRBD1	TRBV5-1	NA	TRBJ2-7	CASSLGGTGYYEQYF	TGCGCCAGCAGCTTGGGTGGGACAGGCTATTACGAGCAGTACTTC
TRBD1	TRBV5-1	NA	TRBJ2-3	CASSKDRVRVGDTQYF	TGCGCCAGCAGCAAGGACAGGGTGAGGGTTGGAGATACGCAGTATTTT